These 15 T cell receptor beta chains came from one sample sequenced in a study of blood T cell repertoires in COVID-19. Clones were sequenced by immunoSEQ multiplex PCR, and TCRdb holds only the in-frame ones, with some missing. This sample yields about 230,000 clones, of which approximately 82% are seen a single time; 8.6% belongs to the top ten. Sequencing input: peripheral blood. The receptors were gathered from a man in his forties or fifties with active or convalescent COVID-19.

The V call is TRBV2, the J call TRBJ1-5; 7 bases match TRBD1. V shed 6 bases, J shed 2 bases, and the junction held 4 bases outside the gene matches. The CDR3 consists of 14 residues. Germline V gene data show CDR1 as SNHLY and CDR2 as FYNNEI. Written as DNA, the CDR3 is TGTGCCAGCAGCCCTGGACAGGGCAATCAGCCCCAGCATTTT. It translates to CASSPGQGNQPQHF.

This chain joins TRBV19 and TRBJ2-3; D might be TRBD2 (7 bases). In germline, CDR1 is LNHDA, CDR2 SQIVND (reference sequence). The CDR3 is 12 amino acids. The germline V and J ends were trimmed by 5 bases and 10 bases, with 13 bases remaining between them. The DNA for the CDR3 is TGTGCCAGTAGTTCGGGGGGCCGTGCGCAGTATTTT. This translates into CASSSGGRAQYF.

This clone was observed many times. The chain carries TRBV23-1 and TRBJ2-7, with D tentatively TRBD2 (7 bases). TRBV23-1 is sorted into the ORF group, with uncertain function. CDR3 length: 13 residues. V lost 9 bases and J lost 9, with 21 bases in between. DNA for the CDR3: TGCGCCAGTACCCCGGCGGGGGCCTGGGGGCAGTACTTC. The encoded protein is CASTPAGAWGQYF.

The chain recombines TRBV27 with TRBJ1-1, with a tentative D call TRBD1 (5 bases). This CDR3 is built from 14 residues. V lost 5 bases and J 4 bases, leaving 14 bases between the germline ends. Looked up from germline, CDR1 is MNHEY and CDR2 is SMNVEV (reference sequence). CDR3 protein: CASSTTTGGTEAFF. CDR3 in DNA: TGTGCCAGCAGTACTACGACCGGGGGCACTGAAGCTTTCTTT.

This clone is a singleton in its sample. The chain uses TRBV4-2 and TRBJ2-2, with D perhaps TRBD2 (5 bases). CDR1 and CDR2 from the germline V gene are LGHNA and YNFKEQ. The CDR3 is made up of 16 amino acids. Trimming removed 4 bases at V and 0 bases at J, with 12 bases between. The CDR3 sequence: CASSLPFGANTGELFF. The CDR3 region has the DNA TGTGCCAGCAGCCTACCGTTCGGGGCGAACACCGGGGAGCTGTTTTTT.

This sequence joins TRBV7-2 and TRBJ1-6, with TRBD1 matching over 7 bases. The ends lost 6 bases at V and 7 bases at J; junction bases unmatched: 3. The germline gives CDR1 SGHTA, CDR2 FQGNSA. This CDR3 contains 13 residues. CDR3 nucleotide sequence: TGTGCCAGCAGTCGGGACAGAAATTCACCCCTCCACTTT. It yields the protein CASSRDRNSPLHF.

This rearrangement joins TRBV30 to TRBJ1-3; D is ambiguous. The CDR3 runs 13 residues. Germline CDR1 is GTSNPN and CDR2 is SVGIG (reference sequence). V was trimmed by 2 bases and J by 0 bases, leaving 5 bases between them. This CDR3 is CAWSTSSGNTIYF. In DNA form, the CDR3 reads TGTGCCTGGAGTACGAGCTCTGGAAACACCATATATTTT. The whole variable domain, remainder taken from reference TRBV30 and TRBJ1-3, is SQTIHQWPATLVQPVGSPLSLECTVEGTSNPNLYWYRQAAGRGLQLLFYSVGIGQISSEVPQNLSASRPQDRQFILSSKKLLLSDSGFYLCAWSTSSGNTIYFGEGSWLTVV.

The chain is built from TRBV28 and TRBJ2-1, with TRBD2 matching 7 bases. The trim removed 7 bases at V and 7 bases at J, leaving 10 bases unmatched. The CDR3 consists of 14 residues. From germline, CDR1 is MDHEN and CDR2 SYDVKM. CDR3 sequence (DNA): TGTGCCAGCACCCCGGGGGGAAGATATAATGAGCAGTTCTTC. Its translation is CASTPGGRYNEQFF.

This clone was seen a handful of times. The rearrangement joins TRBV18 to TRBJ2-1, with TRBD1 as a possible D gene (5 bases). Germline-derived CDR1 and CDR2 are KGHSH and LQKENI. The V end lost 2 bases, the J end lost 1 base, and 18 bases lay between the germline ends. There are 18 residues in the CDR3. The chain's CDR3 is CASSPFGGAAISYNEQFF. In nucleotides, the CDR3 is TGTGCCAGCTCACCATTCGGTGGGGCGGCCATTTCCTACAATGAGCAGTTCTTC.

The chain is built from TRBV7-9 and TRBJ1-2; D might be TRBD1 (5 bases). Looked up from germline, CDR1 is SEHNR and CDR2 is FQNEAQ (reference sequence). This CDR3 region has 14 residues. Trimming took 3 bases from V and 7 from J, leaving 15 bases between them. The CDR3 region has the DNA TGTGCCAGCAGCTTTCAGGGCTCCTCGGGTGGCTACACCTTC. Translating gives CASSFQGSSGGYTF.

The rearrangement links TRBV10-3 to TRBJ2-3, with D hard to call. Trimming pared 2 bases from V and 0 bases from J, leaving 9 bases between. Germline-derived CDR1 and CDR2 are ENHRY and SYGVKD. The CDR3 has 15 amino acids. The CDR3 nucleotides are TGTGCCATCAGTGAGGGAGCCCGAAGCACAGATACGCAGTATTTT. Protein: CAISEGARSTDTQYF.

The chain has TRBV5-1 and TRBJ2-1; D possibly corresponds to TRBD2 (5 bases). Trimming shortened V by 6 bases and J by 4 bases, and 17 bases separated the two germline ends. The length of the CDR3 is 15 residues. Germline CDR1 reads SGHRS; CDR2 reads YFSETQ. The CDR3 spells CASTPPGSPYNEQFF. In DNA, the CDR3 is TGCGCCAGCACCCCTCCGGGATCGCCTTACAATGAGCAGTTCTTC.

This clone occurred a few times. The V and J genes are TRBV15 and TRBJ1-1; D is unresolved. Trimming took 0 bases from V and 0 from J, leaving 17 bases between them. The germline V gene encodes CDR1 LNHNV and CDR2 YYDKDF (reference sequence). The CDR3 length is 18 residues. The CDR3 DNA sequence: TGTGCCACCAGCAGAGACCCCCTAAACAGCCCCATGAACACTGAAGCTTTCTTT. This encodes CATSRDPLNSPMNTEAFF.

The sample holds one count of this clone. Sequence at one end of the junction differs from germline and may be a read error. This chain links TRBV7-7 with TRBJ2-1, with 7 bases that match TRBD1. Germline V gene lookup returns CDR1 SSHAT and CDR2 FNYEAQ (reference sequence). The CDR3 is 15 residues long. The CDR3 loop reads CASSKGTVSYNEQFF. Written as DNA, the CDR3 is TGTGCTAGCAGCAAAGGGACAGTAAGCTACAATGAGCAGTTCTTC.

The rearrangement links TRBV9 to TRBJ2-2, with a weak D call TRBD2 (6 bases). Trimming stripped 2 bases from V and 5 bases from J, with 7 bases between. Germline V gene data show CDR1 as SGDLS and CDR2 as YYNGEE. The CDR3 loop spans 13 amino acids. CDR3 sequence: CASSVTSTGELFF. The DNA for the CDR3 is TGTGCCAGCAGCGTGACTAGTACCGGGGAGCTGTTTTTT.